These T cell receptor beta chains were read from a single sample in a study of blood T cell repertoires in COVID-19. The table came from immunoSEQ multiplex PCR; TCRdb's copy has only in-frame clones and leaves some out. The repertoire holds about 370,000 clones, about 90% seen once, with less than 11% in the top ten. The material sequenced was peripheral blood. These receptors came from a woman in her 30s with COVID-19, enrolled during active disease. Both conserved end residues are part of each CDR3. A D gene is named only where the DNA matches it firmly. Not all rows give a size; the values are once, few, many and, for expanded clones, a class.

>TRBV19|TRBJ2-7|.|.
CASSNSDGGKDEQYF
TGTGCCAGTAGCAACTCGGACGGGGGAAAGGACGAGCAGTACTTC
>TRBV30|TRBJ1-2|.|.
CAWSPHRDYGYTF
TGTGCCTGGAGTCCCCACAGGGACTATGGCTACACCTTC
>TRBV14|TRBJ2-7|TRBD2|.
CASSQTSGISYEQYF
TGTGCCAGCAGCCAGACTAGCGGGATCTCCTACGAGCAGTACTTC
>TRBV27|TRBJ1-5|.|.
CASSLTLRGNQPQHF
TGTGCCAGCAGTTTAACCCTGAGGGGGAATCAGCCCCAGCATTTT
>TRBV7-9|TRBJ2-3|TRBD2|.
CASSLFAGVKDTQYF
TGTGCCAGCAGTTTATTTGCGGGAGTAAAAGATACGCAGTATTTT
>TRBV4-1|TRBJ2-5|TRBD1|.
CASSREGAQETQYF
TGCGCCAGCAGCCGAGAGGGGGCTCAAGAGACCCAGTACTTC
>TRBV5-1|TRBJ2-5|TRBD2|.
CASSLAQTSGRAQYF
TGCGCCAGCAGCTTGGCCCAAACTAGCGGGAGGGCCCAGTACTTC
>TRBV29-1|TRBJ2-3|TRBD1|.
CSVPSFDRVKTDTQYF
TGCAGCGTCCCGAGCTTTGACAGGGTAAAGACAGATACGCAGTATTTT
>TRBV20-1|TRBJ1-2|.|.
CSARGGGYTF
TGCAGTGCGCGTGGAGGGGGCTACACCTTC
>TRBV6-5|TRBJ2-7|.|.
CASSSLTGRFSYEQYF
TGTGCCAGCAGTTCTTTGACAGGCCGATTTTCCTACGAGCAGTACTTC
>TRBV7-8|TRBJ1-2|TRBD1|.
CASGQGAHYGYTF
TGTGCCAGCGGACAGGGGGCCCACTATGGCTACACCTTC
>TRBV30|TRBJ2-7|TRBD2|once
CAWSVGLAGDEQYF
TGTGCCTGGAGTGTCGGCCTAGCGGGAGACGAGCAGTACTTC
>TRBV3-1/TRBV3-2|TRBJ1-6|TRBD1|.
CASSQRTGANPLHF
TGTGCCAGCAGCCAAAGGACAGGGGCAAACCCCCTCCACTTT
>TRBV10-3|TRBJ2-3|TRBD2|few
CAISEYGTSRNTDTQYF
TGTGCCATCAGTGAGTACGGGACTAGCAGGAACACAGATACGCAGTATTTT
>TRBV18|TRBJ2-1|TRBD2|.
CASSPLSGLAGVNEQFF
TGTGCCAGCTCACCCTTATCGGGACTAGCGGGAGTCAATGAGCAGTTCTTC
>TRBV5-1|TRBJ2-1|.|.
CASSLEGPEQFF
TGCGCCAGCAGCTTGGAGGGGCCAGAGCAGTTCTTC